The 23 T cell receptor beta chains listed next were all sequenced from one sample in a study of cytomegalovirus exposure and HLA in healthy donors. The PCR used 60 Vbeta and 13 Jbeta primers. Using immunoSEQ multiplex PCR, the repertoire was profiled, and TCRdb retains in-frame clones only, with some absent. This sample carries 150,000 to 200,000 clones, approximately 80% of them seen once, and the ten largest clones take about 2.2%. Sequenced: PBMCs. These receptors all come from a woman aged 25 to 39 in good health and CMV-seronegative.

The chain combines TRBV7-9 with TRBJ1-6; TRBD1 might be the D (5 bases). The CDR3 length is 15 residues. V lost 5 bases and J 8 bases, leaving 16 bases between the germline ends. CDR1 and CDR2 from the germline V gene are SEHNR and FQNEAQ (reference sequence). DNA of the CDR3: TGTGCCAGCAGCCGAGGGGACTCATTGGATTCACCCCTCCACTTT. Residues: CASSRGDSLDSPLHF. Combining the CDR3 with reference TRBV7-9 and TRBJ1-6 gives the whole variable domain DTGVSQNPRHKITKRGQNVTFRCDPISEHNRLYWYRQTLGQGPEFLTYFQNEAQLEKSRLLSDRFSAERPKGSFSTLEIQRTEQGDSAMYLCASSRGDSLDSPLHFGNGTRLTVT.

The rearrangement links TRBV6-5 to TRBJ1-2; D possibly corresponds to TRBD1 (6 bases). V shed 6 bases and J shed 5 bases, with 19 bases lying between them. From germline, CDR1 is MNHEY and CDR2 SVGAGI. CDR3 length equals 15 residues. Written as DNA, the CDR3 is TGTGCCAGCAGGTCCAGGGGTGGAGTGTGGTATGGCTACACCTTC. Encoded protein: CASRSRGGVWYGYTF.

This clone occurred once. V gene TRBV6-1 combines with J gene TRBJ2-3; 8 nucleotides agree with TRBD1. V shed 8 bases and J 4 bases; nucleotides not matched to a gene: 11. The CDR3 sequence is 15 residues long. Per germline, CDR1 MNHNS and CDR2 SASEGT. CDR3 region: CASRQGTFTSDTQYF. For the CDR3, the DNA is TGTGCCAGCCGACAGGGGACTTTTACCTCAGATACGCAGTATTTT.

The CDR3 region is CASSLFLSFWDRSSSSGNTIYF. CDR3 coding DNA: TGCGCCAGCAGCTTGTTTTTGTCCTTTTGGGACAGGTCCTCCAGTTCTGGAAACACCATATATTTT. This chain links TRBV5-1 with TRBJ1-3; 8 bases line up with TRBD1. Germline V gene sequence: CDR1 SGHRS, CDR2 YFSETQ. The CDR3 totals 22 residues. The V and J ends lost 1 base and 1 base, in that order; junction bases with no gene match: 22.

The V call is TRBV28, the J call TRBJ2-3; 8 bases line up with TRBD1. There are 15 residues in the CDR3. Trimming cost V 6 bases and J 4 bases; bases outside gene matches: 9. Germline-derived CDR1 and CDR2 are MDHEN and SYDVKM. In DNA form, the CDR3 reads TGTGCCAGCAGAACCTCGCAGGGGGCCGCAGATACGCAGTATTTT. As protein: CASRTSQGAADTQYF.

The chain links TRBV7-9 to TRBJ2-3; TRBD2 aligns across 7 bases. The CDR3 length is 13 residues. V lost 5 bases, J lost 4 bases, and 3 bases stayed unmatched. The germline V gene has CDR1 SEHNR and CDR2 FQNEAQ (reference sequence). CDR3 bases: TGTGCCAGCAGCACCGCGGGGGCAGATACGCAGTATTTT. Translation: CASSTAGADTQYF.

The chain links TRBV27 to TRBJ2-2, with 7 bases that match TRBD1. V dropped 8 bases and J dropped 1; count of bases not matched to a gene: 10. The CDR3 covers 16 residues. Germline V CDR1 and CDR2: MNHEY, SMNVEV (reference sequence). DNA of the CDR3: TGTGCCAGCGGATCCCCGGGACAGAAGAACACCGGGGAGCTGTTTTTT. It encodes CASGSPGQKNTGELFF.

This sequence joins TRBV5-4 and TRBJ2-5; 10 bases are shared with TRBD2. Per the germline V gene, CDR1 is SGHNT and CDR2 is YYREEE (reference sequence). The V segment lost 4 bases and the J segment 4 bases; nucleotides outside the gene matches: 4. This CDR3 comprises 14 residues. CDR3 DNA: TGTGCCAGCAGCCAAGCGGGAGGGGGAGAGACCCAGTACTTC. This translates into CASSQAGGGETQYF.

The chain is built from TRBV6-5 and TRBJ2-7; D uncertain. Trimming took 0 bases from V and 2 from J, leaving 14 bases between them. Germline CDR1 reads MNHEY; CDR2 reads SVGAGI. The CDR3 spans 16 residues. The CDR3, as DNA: TGTGCCAGCAGTTACTCGAGCGTCGGCGGAACCTACGAGCAGTACTTC. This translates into CASSYSSVGGTYEQYF.

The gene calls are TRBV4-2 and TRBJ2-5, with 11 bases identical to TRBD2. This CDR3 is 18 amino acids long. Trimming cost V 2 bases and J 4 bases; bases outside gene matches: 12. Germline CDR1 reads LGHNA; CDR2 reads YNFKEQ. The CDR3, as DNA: TGTGCCAGCAGCCAATCCGGCCTAGCGGGAGGCGGGCGAGAGACCCAGTACTTC. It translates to CASSQSGLAGGGRETQYF.

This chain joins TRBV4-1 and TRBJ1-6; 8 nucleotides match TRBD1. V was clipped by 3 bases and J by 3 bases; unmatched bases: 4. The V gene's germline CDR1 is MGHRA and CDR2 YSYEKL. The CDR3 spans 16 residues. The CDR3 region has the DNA TGCGCCAGCAGCCACGACAGGGGAAACTATAATTCACCCCTCCACTTT. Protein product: CASSHDRGNYNSPLHF.

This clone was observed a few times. The CDR3 DNA is TGTGCCACCTGCTCGGGACAGGGTTGTCAGCCCCAGCATTTT. It yields the protein CATCSGQGCQPQHF. The rearrangement uses TRBV28 and TRBJ1-5, with 9 nucleotides matching TRBD1. Unmatched junction bases numbered 10, after V lost 10 bases and J lost 6 bases. This CDR3 region has 14 residues. Germline-derived CDR1 and CDR2 are MDHEN and SYDVKM.

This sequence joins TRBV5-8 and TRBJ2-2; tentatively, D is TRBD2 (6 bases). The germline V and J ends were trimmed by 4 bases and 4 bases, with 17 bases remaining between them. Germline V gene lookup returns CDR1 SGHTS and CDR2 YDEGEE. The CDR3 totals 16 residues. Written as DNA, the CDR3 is TGTGCCAGCAGCACCGGAGAAGGAGGGGTCACCGGGGAGCTGTTTTTT. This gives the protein CASSTGEGGVTGELFF.

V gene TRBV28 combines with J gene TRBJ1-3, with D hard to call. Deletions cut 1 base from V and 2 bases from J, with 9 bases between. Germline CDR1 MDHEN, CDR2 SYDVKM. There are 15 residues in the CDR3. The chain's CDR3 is CASSLFPGTGNTIYF. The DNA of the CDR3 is TGTGCCAGCAGTTTATTTCCAGGAACTGGAAACACCATATATTTT.

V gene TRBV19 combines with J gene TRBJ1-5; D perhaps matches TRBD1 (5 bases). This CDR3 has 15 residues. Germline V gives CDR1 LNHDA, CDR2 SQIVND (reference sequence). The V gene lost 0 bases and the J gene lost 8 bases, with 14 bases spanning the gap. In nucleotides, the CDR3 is TGTGCCAGTAGTATAGATCGTGGGGGACTAAAGCCCCAGCATTTT. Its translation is CASSIDRGGLKPQHF.

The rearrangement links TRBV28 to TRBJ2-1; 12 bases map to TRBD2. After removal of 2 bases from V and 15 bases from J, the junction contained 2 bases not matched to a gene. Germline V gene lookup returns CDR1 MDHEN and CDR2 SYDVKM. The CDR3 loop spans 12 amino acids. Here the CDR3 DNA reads TGTGCCAGCAGTTTACGGGGACTAGCGGGGTTCTTC. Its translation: CASSLRGLAGFF.

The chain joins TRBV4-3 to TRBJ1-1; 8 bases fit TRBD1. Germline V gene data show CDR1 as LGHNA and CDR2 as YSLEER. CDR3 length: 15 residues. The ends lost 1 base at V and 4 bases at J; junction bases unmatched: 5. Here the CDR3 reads CASSQGTGRGTEAFF. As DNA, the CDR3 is TGCGCCAGCAGCCAAGGGACAGGGCGAGGCACTGAAGCTTTCTTT.

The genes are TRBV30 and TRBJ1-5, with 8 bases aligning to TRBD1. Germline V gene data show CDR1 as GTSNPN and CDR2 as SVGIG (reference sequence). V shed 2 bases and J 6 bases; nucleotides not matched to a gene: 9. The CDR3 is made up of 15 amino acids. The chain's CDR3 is CAWSQDRGRGQPQHF. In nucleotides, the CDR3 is TGTGCCTGGAGTCAAGACAGGGGCCGTGGTCAGCCCCAGCATTTT.

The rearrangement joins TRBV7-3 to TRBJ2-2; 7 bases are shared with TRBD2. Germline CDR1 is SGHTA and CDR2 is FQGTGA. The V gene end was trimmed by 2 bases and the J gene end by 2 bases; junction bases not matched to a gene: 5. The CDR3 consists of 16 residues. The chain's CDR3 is CASSLQAGVNTGELFF. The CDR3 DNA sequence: TGTGCCAGCAGCTTACAGGCGGGGGTAAACACCGGGGAGCTGTTTTTT.

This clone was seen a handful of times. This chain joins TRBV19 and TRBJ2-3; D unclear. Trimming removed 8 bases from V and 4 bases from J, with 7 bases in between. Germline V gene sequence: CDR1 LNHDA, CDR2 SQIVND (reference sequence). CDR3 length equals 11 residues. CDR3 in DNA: TGTGCCAGTTCTAGAGCAGATACGCAGTATTTT. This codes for CASSRADTQYF.

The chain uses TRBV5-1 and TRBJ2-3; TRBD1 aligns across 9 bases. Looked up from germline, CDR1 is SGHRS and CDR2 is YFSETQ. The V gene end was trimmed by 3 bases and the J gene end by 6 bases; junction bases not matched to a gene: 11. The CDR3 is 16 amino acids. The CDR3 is CASSSSRDRVPDTQYF. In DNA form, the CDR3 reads TGCGCCAGCAGCTCCTCCCGGGACAGGGTTCCCGATACGCAGTATTTT.

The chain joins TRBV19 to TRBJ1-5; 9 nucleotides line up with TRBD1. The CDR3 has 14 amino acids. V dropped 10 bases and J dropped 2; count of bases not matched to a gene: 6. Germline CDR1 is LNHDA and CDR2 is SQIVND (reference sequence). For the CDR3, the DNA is TGTGCCACCGCCGACAGGGGGGGCAATCAGCCCCAGCATTTT. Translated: CATADRGGNQPQHF.

The CDR3: CASVPSHRGDYGYTF. The CDR3 DNA follows: TGTGCCAGCGTCCCGAGTCACCGGGGGGACTATGGCTACACCTTC. This rearrangement joins TRBV2 to TRBJ1-2, with TRBD1 as a possible D gene (5 bases). The CDR3 contains 15 residues. Germline assignment: CDR1 SNHLY and CDR2 FYNNEI. The V end lost 8 bases, the J end lost 3 bases, and 19 bases lay between the germline ends.